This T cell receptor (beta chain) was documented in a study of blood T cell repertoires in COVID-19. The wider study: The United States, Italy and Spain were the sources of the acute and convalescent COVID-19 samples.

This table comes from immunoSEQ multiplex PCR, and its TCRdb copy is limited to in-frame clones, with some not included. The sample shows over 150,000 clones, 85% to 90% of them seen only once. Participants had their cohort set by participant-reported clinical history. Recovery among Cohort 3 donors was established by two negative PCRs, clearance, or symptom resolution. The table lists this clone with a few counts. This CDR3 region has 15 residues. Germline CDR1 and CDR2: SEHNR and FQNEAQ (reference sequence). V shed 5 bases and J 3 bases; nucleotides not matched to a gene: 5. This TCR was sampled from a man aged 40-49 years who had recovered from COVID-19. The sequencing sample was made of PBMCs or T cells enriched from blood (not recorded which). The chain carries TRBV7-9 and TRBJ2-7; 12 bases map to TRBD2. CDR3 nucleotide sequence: TGTGCCAGCAGCCCCAGGACTAGCGGGATCTACGAGCAGTACTTC. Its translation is CASSPRTSGIYEQYF. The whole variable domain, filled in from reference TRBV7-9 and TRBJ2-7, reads DTGVSQNPRHKITKRGQNVTFRCDPISEHNRLYWYRQTLGQGPEFLTYFQNEAQLEKSRLLSDRFSAERPKGSFSTLEIQRTEQGDSAMYLCASSPRTSGIYEQYFGPGTRLTVT.